The 6 T cell receptor beta chains reported below all come from one sample, sequenced in a study of CD8 T cells in ankylosing spondylitis. TCRdb re-called the 5' RACE reads with MiXCR, one entry per CDR3 protein. The table includes about 160,000 distinct CDR3 sequences, about 17% detected once. The sample taken for sequencing was blood, either unsorted or a sorted T cell fraction (not recorded which). These receptors all stem from a male donor with ankylosing spondylitis or in good health (not recorded which).

The sample holds one count of this clonotype. The V and J genes are TRBV11-1 and TRBJ2-1, with 10 bases that match TRBD1. The CDR3 is 16 residues long. Germline trimming cut 5 bases from V and 8 bases from J; bases unmatched to any gene: 12. Germline CDR1 reads SGHAT; CDR2 reads FQDESV (reference sequence). This CDR3 reads CASSPAGTGAWDEQFF. The CDR3 DNA reads as TGTGCCAGCAGCCCGGCCGGGACAGGGGCTTGGGATGAGCAGTTCTTC. Together with reference TRBV11-1 and TRBJ2-1, the CDR3 gives the full variable domain: EAEVAQSPRYKITEKSQAVAFWCDPISGHATLYWYRQILGQGPELLVQFQDESVVDDSQLPKDRFSAERLKGVDSTLKIQPAELGDSAMYLCASSPAGTGAWDEQFFGPGTRLTVL.

Ten or more counts support this clonotype. The chain has TRBV20-1 and TRBJ1-6, with D possibly TRBD1 on 6 matching bases. Trimming shortened V by 0 bases and J by 9 bases, and 15 bases separated the two germline ends. Looked up from germline, CDR1 is DFQATT and CDR2 is SNEGSKA (reference sequence). There are 15 residues in the CDR3. CDR3 loop: CSARDPLGGGSPLHF. In DNA, the CDR3 is TGCAGTGCTAGAGATCCATTGGGGGGCGGTTCACCCCTCCACTTT.

This clonotype was found many times. The rearrangement joins TRBV27 to TRBJ2-1, with TRBD2 identical over 11 bases. Trimming at V came to 2 bases and at J to 8 bases, leaving 5 bases not matched to a gene. CDR1 is MNHEY and CDR2 is SMNVEV in the germline V gene (reference sequence). This CDR3 contains 15 residues. CDR3 DNA sequence: TGTGCCAGCAGTTTAGGTACTAGCGGGAGCGATGAGCAGTTCTTC. This translates into CASSLGTSGSDEQFF.

This clonotype was picked up many times. The rearrangement uses TRBV5-1 and TRBJ2-7; D not resolved. The CDR3 runs 13 residues. The V end was cut by 4 bases, the J end by 2 bases, with 10 bases between. CDR1 is SGHRS, CDR2 YFSETQ, per germline. For the CDR3, the DNA is TGCGCCAGCAGCCTCCCCGGTACCTACGAGCAGTACTTC. It is translated as CASSLPGTYEQYF.

This clonotype came up many times. V gene TRBV10-3 combines with J gene TRBJ2-5; 11 bases agree with TRBD2. This CDR3 has 16 amino acids. Per germline, CDR1 ENHRY and CDR2 SYGVKD. The trim removed 6 bases at V and 0 bases at J, leaving 6 bases unmatched. CDR3 DNA sequence: TGTGCCATCAGGAGAGGGACTAGCGGCTACCAAGAGACCCAGTACTTC. Residues: CAIRRGTSGYQETQYF.

The V and J genes are TRBV20-1 and TRBJ2-1; maybe TRBD2 (6 bases). Germline V gene sequence: CDR1 DFQATT, CDR2 SNEGSKA (reference sequence). This CDR3 is 12 amino acids long. Trimming removed 7 bases from V and 3 bases from J, with 10 bases in between. The CDR3 coding sequence is TGCAGTGGGGCGGGAAACTACAATGAGCAGTTCTTC. Translating it yields CSGAGNYNEQFF.